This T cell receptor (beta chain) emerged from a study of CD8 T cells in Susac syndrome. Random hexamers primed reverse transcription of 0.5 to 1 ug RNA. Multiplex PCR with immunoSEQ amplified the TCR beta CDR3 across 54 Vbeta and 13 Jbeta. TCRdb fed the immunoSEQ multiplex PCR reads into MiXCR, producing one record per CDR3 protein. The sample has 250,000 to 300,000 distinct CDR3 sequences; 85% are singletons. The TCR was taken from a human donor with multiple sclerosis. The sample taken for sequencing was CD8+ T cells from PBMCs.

The CDR3 DNA follows: TGCGCCAGCAGCCGATTGACAGCCTACGAGCAGTACTTC. It encodes CASSRLTAYEQYF. The rearrangement joins TRBV5-1 to TRBJ2-7, with TRBD1 as a possible D gene (5 bases). The germline V gene has CDR1 SGHRS and CDR2 YFSETQ. The CDR3 has 13 residues. The germline V and J ends were trimmed by 4 bases and 2 bases, with 10 bases remaining between them.